The 8 T cell receptor beta chains below all came from one sample that was sequenced in a study of cytomegalovirus exposure and HLA in healthy donors. Generated by immunoSEQ multiplex PCR, the TCRdb table keeps only in-frame clones and is missing some. The top ten clones hold 0.69% of a sample with around 80,000 clones, roughly 95% of them seen once. The material sequenced was PBMCs. These receptors all come from a young woman in good health and CMV-seronegative.

This chain connects TRBV7-2 to TRBJ2-5; TRBD1 aligns across 8 bases. The germline gives CDR1 SGHTA, CDR2 FQGNSA. The CDR3 consists of 14 residues. V trimming: 4 bases; J trimming: 2 bases; junction bases outside the gene matches: 3. CDR3 DNA: TGTGCCAGCAGCTCCAGGGGGCTACAAGAGACCCAGTACTTC. Its translation: CASSSRGLQETQYF.

This chain connects TRBV5-4 to TRBJ2-7; 8 bases are a match to TRBD2. The V segment lost 3 bases and the J segment 4 bases; nucleotides outside the gene matches: 6. The CDR3 runs 14 residues. Germline CDR1 reads SGHNT; CDR2 reads YYREEE (reference sequence). CDR3 DNA sequence: TGTGCCAGCAGCTGGATGTCGGGAGGGTACGAGCAGTACTTC. Translating it yields CASSWMSGGYEQYF. The variable domain in full, completed from reference TRBV5-4 and TRBJ2-7, reads ETGVTQSPTHLIKTRGQQVTLRCSSQSGHNTVSWYQQALGQGPQFIFQYYREEENGRGNFPPRFSGLQFPNYSSELNVNALELDDSALYLCASSWMSGGYEQYFGPGTRLTVT.

The chain uses TRBV2 and TRBJ1-2; D may be TRBD1 (6 bases). This CDR3 is built from 15 residues. V was cut by 2 bases and J by 7 bases, with 17 bases left in between. Germline values: CDR1 SNHLY, CDR2 FYNNEI. CDR3: CASSESWGRSGGYTF. CDR3 DNA sequence: TGTGCCAGCAGTGAATCTTGGGGGCGAAGTGGTGGCTACACCTTC.

The rearrangement joins TRBV28 to TRBJ2-2; D is unclear. Germline V CDR1 and CDR2: MDHEN, SYDVKM. The CDR3 consists of 17 residues. The V end lost 4 bases, the J end lost 6 bases, and 21 bases lay between the germline ends. The CDR3 sequence is CASSSPLGLRRAGELFF. In nucleotides, the CDR3 is TGTGCCAGCAGTTCCCCACTGGGTTTGCGGAGAGCCGGGGAGCTGTTTTTT.

The rearrangement links TRBV20-1 to TRBJ1-2; 9 positions match TRBD1. The germline V gene encodes CDR1 DFQATT and CDR2 SNEGSKA (reference sequence). There are 11 residues in the CDR3. J gave up 4 bases and V 6 bases, and 0 bases lay outside the gene matches. The DNA for the CDR3 is TGCAGTGCGGGACAGGGCTATGGCTACACCTTC. Its protein product is CSAGQGYGYTF.

This chain connects TRBV5-1 to TRBJ2-1, with 7 bases that match TRBD2. CDR3 size: 18 residues. From germline, CDR1 is SGHRS and CDR2 YFSETQ. After removal of 4 bases from V and 7 bases from J, the junction contained 20 bases not matched to a gene. The DNA of the CDR3 is TGCGCCAGCAGCCCCGGCTGGGCGCTAGCGGCCGTGGGGAATGAGCAGTTCTTC. Encoded protein: CASSPGWALAAVGNEQFF.

The CDR3 sequence is CASSLGGGWGTEAFF. The CDR3 coding sequence is TGTGCCAGCAGCTTAGGAGGAGGATGGGGAACTGAAGCTTTCTTT. The genes are TRBV7-2 and TRBJ1-1; no clear D gene. This CDR3 spans 15 amino acids. Trimming stripped 1 base from V and 5 bases from J, with 14 bases between. The germline V gene encodes CDR1 SGHTA and CDR2 FQGNSA.

V usage is TRBV19 and J usage is TRBJ2-4, with D possibly TRBD2 on 6 matching bases. V lost 5 bases and J lost 6, with 14 bases in between. The CDR3 runs 14 residues. Germline loops: CDR1 LNHDA, CDR2 SQIVND (reference sequence). Here the CDR3 reads CASSPRLEGNIQYF. The CDR3 DNA reads as TGTGCCAGTAGTCCCCGACTAGAGGGAAACATTCAGTACTTC.